Below, one T cell receptor beta chain is given with its context. What it recognizes is unknown. PCR was performed a second time for about 6 to 12 cycles using a sample-barcoded 5' primer and a J-beta primer mix. There were at least 3 million CDR3-containing paired-end reads obtained from each sample. TCRdb passed the 5' RACE reads through MiXCR, listing each CDR3 protein once. The sample lists 850,000 to 950,000 distinct CDR3 sequences; around 26% were seen once. The sample is drawn from a study of blood T cells in healthy people across ages. General study points: Not knowing donor CMV status may have confounded expanded clonotype changes. Donors of long life had a larger count of naive CD4+ cells and greater diversity than aged donors.

V was cut by 7 bases and J by 9 bases, with 24 bases left in between. The CDR3 contains 15 residues. CDR1 is MDHEN and CDR2 is SYDVKM in the germline V gene. The sequenced material came from blood. The V call is TRBV28, the J call TRBJ1-2; D gene unclear. The sequence came from a woman older than 75 in good health. CDR3 region: CASTSIRAQPESYTF. CDR3 in DNA: TGTGCCAGCACCTCTATAAGGGCACAGCCGGAGAGCTACACCTTC.